Sequencing of this T cell receptor (beta chain) was carried out in a study of blood T cells in healthy people across ages. On the study more broadly: In model experiments, template switching was able to capture about one barcoded beta molecule for every two T cells that were present.

Using a J-beta primer mix together with a sample-barcoded 5' primer, a second PCR was run for roughly 7 to 11 cycles. Every cDNA molecule carried a tag from a template-switch adaptor bearing 12 random nucleotides. TCRdb reprocessed the 5' RACE reads via MiXCR and lists one record per CDR3 protein. The repertoire holds 540,000 or so distinct CDR3 sequences, with around 48% as singletons. Every sample had a minimum of 6 million PBMCs isolated. Total RNA extraction produced at least 5.5 micrograms (per sample) for the study. From germline, CDR1 is SGDLS and CDR2 YYNGEE. There are 16 residues in the CDR3. With 0 bases removed from V and 2 bases from J, the gap between germline ends came to 14 bases.

This TCR was recovered from a man older than 75 in good health. Sequenced input: blood. The gene calls are TRBV9 and TRBJ1-1; possible D gene TRBD1, 5 bases. This CDR3 reads CASSVVGEVRNTEAFF. In DNA form, the CDR3 reads TGTGCCAGCAGCGTAGTAGGGGAAGTGAGAAACACTGAAGCTTTCTTT.